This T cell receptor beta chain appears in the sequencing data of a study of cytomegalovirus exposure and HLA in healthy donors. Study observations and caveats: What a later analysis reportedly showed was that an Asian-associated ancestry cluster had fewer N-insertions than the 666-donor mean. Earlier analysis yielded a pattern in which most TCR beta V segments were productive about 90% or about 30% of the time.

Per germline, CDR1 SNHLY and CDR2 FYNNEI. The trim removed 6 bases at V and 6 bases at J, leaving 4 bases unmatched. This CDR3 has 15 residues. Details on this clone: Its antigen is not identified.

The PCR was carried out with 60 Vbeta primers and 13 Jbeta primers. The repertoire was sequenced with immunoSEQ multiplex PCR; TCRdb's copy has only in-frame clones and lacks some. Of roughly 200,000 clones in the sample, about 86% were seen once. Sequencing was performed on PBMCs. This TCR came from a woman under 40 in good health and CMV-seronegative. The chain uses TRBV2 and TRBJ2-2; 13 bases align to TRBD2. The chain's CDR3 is CASRGLAGSAGELFF. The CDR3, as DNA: TGTGCCAGCAGGGGACTAGCGGGATCAGCCGGGGAGCTGTTTTTT.